The clone carrying this T cell receptor beta chain has only a few counts. Its target is unknown. These data originate in a study of T-cell reconstitution after alpha-beta-depleted transplantation in children. Overall study findings and caveats: Reports say that about two months after transplant, the alpha-beta T cells came out of several hundred graft clones that had expanded. Once a year had passed after transplant, T-cell counts and diversity came mostly from newly produced T cells. The origin of high day-60 TCRbeta diversity in some patients lay in surviving recipient T cells and thymic progenitors.

Unique molecular identifiers were incorporated into the prepared TCRbeta library. Using its own MiXCR run on the PCR reads, TCRdb lists one record per CDR3 protein. The data contain about 540,000 distinct CDR3 sequences, over 20% of them singletons. The germline CDR1 and CDR2 sequences are SEHNR and FQNEAQ (reference sequence). V lost 0 bases, J lost 7 bases, and 4 bases lay in between. This CDR3 contains 13 residues. The V and J genes are TRBV7-9 and TRBJ1-6; D is unresolved. The receptor was isolated from a boy under two years old with Wiskott-Aldrich syndrome, due to receive a stem cell transplant. The sequenced sample was PBMCs, obtained before TCRalphabeta/CD19-depleted stem cell transplant. The DNA for the CDR3 is TGTGCCAGCAGCTTAGCGGGAAATTCACCCCTCCACTTT. Its protein product is CASSLAGNSPLHF. Full variable domain (remainder filled in from reference TRBV7-9 and TRBJ1-6): DTGVSQNPRHKITKRGQNVTFRCDPISEHNRLYWYRQTLGQGPEFLTYFQNEAQLEKSRLLSDRFSAERPKGSFSTLEIQRTEQGDSAMYLCASSLAGNSPLHFGNGTRLTVT.